A selection of T cell receptor beta chains follows, all from one sample in a study of cytomegalovirus exposure and HLA in healthy donors. The table came from immunoSEQ multiplex PCR; TCRdb's copy has only in-frame clones and leaves some out. In the table there are about 98,000 clones, about four fifths of which are singletons. The sequencing sample was made of PBMCs. Source of these receptors: a man younger than 30 in good health and CMV-seropositive. Both conserved end residues are trimmed from each CDR3.

j_call cdr3_length v_call cdr3_aa
TRBJ1-1 15 TRBV9 ASSGGDRQGGNTEAF
TRBJ2-3 13 TRBV10-2 ASRPSSGGWDTQY
TRBJ1-4 11 TRBV29-1 SAGTGLNEKLF
TRBJ1-1 12 TRBV5-5 ASSIPDRGTEAF
TRBJ2-1 10 TRBV19 ASSMTQYEQF
TRBJ1-1 11 TRBV10-2 ASLRDMNTEAF
TRBJ1-6 12 TRBV27 ASTNGDSNSPLH
TRBJ1-5 13 TRBV11-2 ASSLAGYSNQPQH
TRBJ2-5 13 TRBV9 ASSPLGSVQETQY
TRBJ2-2 11 TRBV5-4 ASSPQDTGELF